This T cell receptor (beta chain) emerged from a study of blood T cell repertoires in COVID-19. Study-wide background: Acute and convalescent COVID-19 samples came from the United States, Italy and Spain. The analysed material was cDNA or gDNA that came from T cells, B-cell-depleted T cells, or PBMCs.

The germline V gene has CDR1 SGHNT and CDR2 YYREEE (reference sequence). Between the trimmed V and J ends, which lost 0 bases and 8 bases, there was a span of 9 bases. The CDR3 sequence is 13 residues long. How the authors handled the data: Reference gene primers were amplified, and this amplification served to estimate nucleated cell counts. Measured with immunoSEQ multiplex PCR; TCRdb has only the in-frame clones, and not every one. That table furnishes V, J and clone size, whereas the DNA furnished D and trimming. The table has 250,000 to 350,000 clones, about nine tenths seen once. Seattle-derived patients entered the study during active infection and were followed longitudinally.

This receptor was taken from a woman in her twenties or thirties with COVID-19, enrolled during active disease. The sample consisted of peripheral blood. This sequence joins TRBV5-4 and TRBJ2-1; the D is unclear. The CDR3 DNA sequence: TGTGCCAGCAGCTTGGTGGGCAGTCATGAGCAGTTCTTC. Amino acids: CASSLVGSHEQFF. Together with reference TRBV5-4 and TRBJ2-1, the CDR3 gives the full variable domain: ETGVTQSPTHLIKTRGQQVTLRCSSQSGHNTVSWYQQALGQGPQFIFQYYREEENGRGNFPPRFSGLQFPNYSSELNVNALELDDSALYLCASSLVGSHEQFFGPGTRLTVL.